The source of this T cell receptor beta chain is a study of cytomegalovirus exposure and HLA in healthy donors. Looking at the study overall: As released early, the data held roughly 85 million unique TCRs from HLA-typed donors. When just under 400 donors were genotyped, roughly 82% of them were found to fall in the Caucasian-associated ancestry cluster. Broader study findings: 150 or so TCR beta chains were listed as cytomegalovirus-associated.

The CDR3 is 15 residues long. V shed 6 bases, J shed 7 bases, and the junction held 11 bases outside the gene matches. Per germline, CDR1 MNHEY and CDR2 SMNVEV (reference sequence). The PCR was carried out with 60 Vbeta primers and 13 Jbeta primers. Per the study methods: In a later analysis, of some 80 million unique beta chains, some 10 million appeared in at least two donors. Clones were sequenced by immunoSEQ multiplex PCR, and TCRdb holds only the in-frame ones, with some missing. The V and J calls and clone size were taken over from that table, and D and trimming were inferred from the DNA. The sample has about 210,000 clones; more than 80% are singletons. To note about this clone: Its cognate antigen is unknown.

This clonotype was obtained from a man in his thirties or forties in good health and CMV-seronegative. V usage is TRBV27 and J usage is TRBJ2-1; 8 bases align to TRBD2. The material sequenced was PBMCs. The chain's CDR3 is CASRKSGGVSNEQFF. The CDR3 DNA reads TGTGCCAGCAGGAAGAGCGGGGGAGTTAGTAATGAGCAGTTCTTC.